The rows below give T cell receptor beta chains drawn from one sample of a study of monozygotic twins with inflammatory bowel disease. TCRdb reworked the 5' RACE reads into one entry per CDR3 protein, no DNA. This table holds roughly 120,000 distinct CDR3 sequences. The sequenced sample consisted of blood. The receptors shown here come from a human donor with ulcerative colitis or Crohn's disease, or a healthy co-twin of an affected twin (not recorded which). Each CDR3 is given with its conserved first and last residue.

V gene: TRBV21-1
J gene: TRBJ1-6
CDR3 protein: CASSKAVQGTLPLHF

V gene: TRBV20-1
J gene: TRBJ2-2
CDR3 protein: CSAQQGAGTGELFF

V gene: TRBV5-5
J gene: TRBJ2-5
CDR3 protein: CASSLAQGRETQYF

V gene: TRBV15
J gene: TRBJ2-1
CDR3 protein: CATSRYGRGREQFF

V gene: TRBV7-9
J gene: TRBJ1-5
CDR3 protein: CASSLDDARPQHF

V gene: TRBV19
J gene: TRBJ1-5
CDR3 protein: CASSAGIHQPQHF

V gene: TRBV5-5
J gene: TRBJ1-1
CDR3 protein: CASILQGERNTEAFF

V gene: TRBV7-2
J gene: TRBJ1-6
CDR3 protein: CASSLGVNTNSPLHF

V gene: TRBV28
J gene: TRBJ1-3
CDR3 protein: CASSLAQDSGNTIYF

V gene: TRBV28
J gene: TRBJ1-4
CDR3 protein: CASSPIYRGGEKLFF

V gene: TRBV20-1
J gene: TRBJ2-7
CDR3 protein: CSARTGSYYEQYF

V gene: TRBV7-8
J gene: TRBJ2-1
CDR3 protein: CASSAPTDSNNEQFF

V gene: TRBV20-1
J gene: TRBJ1-5
CDR3 protein: CSARGLGAQPQHF

V gene: TRBV20-1
J gene: TRBJ2-1
CDR3 protein: CSAREIGRWNEQFF

V gene: TRBV5-1
J gene: TRBJ2-7
CDR3 protein: CASSHGTGNEQYF

V gene: TRBV7-6
J gene: TRBJ2-4
CDR3 protein: CASSSGTGSRIQYF

V gene: TRBV20-1
J gene: TRBJ2-3
CDR3 protein: CSRPNWREGTDTQYF

V gene: TRBV18
J gene: TRBJ2-4
CDR3 protein: CASSVQLAKNIQYF

V gene: TRBV7-2
J gene: TRBJ1-2
CDR3 protein: CASVQGQEALSGYTF

V gene: TRBV14
J gene: TRBJ2-3
CDR3 protein: CASSQDRASTDTQYF

V gene: TRBV28
J gene: TRBJ2-7
CDR3 protein: CASRDREGEQYF

V gene: TRBV7-9
J gene: TRBJ2-7
CDR3 protein: CASRPGWAGSSYEQYF

V gene: TRBV5-1
J gene: TRBJ2-7
CDR3 protein: CASSSRTGVYEQYF

V gene: TRBV7-2
J gene: TRBJ2-2
CDR3 protein: CASSMYRGGDGELFF

V gene: TRBV5-1
J gene: TRBJ1-2
CDR3 protein: CASSPWTGSSGGYTF

V gene: TRBV7-9
J gene: TRBJ2-1
CDR3 protein: CASRAGQGKVNEQFF

V gene: TRBV20-1
J gene: TRBJ2-3
CDR3 protein: CSAVGPGQGSTDTQYF

V gene: TRBV5-1
J gene: TRBJ2-1
CDR3 protein: CASSLASGSIYNEQFF

V gene: TRBV5-4
J gene: TRBJ1-2
CDR3 protein: CASSPRTATYGYTF

V gene: TRBV20-1
J gene: TRBJ1-5
CDR3 protein: CSASSTLQVQPQHF

V gene: TRBV12-2
J gene: TRBJ1-1
CDR3 protein: CASRLVRWTAFNTEAFF

V gene: TRBV5-1
J gene: TRBJ1-6
CDR3 protein: CASSLGVPPSADSPLHF